Listed below are T cell receptor beta chains from one sample, sequenced in a study of vaccination and CD4 T cells after COVID-19. TCRdb recomputed calls from the PCR reads with MiXCR, one row per CDR3 protein. The top ten clones hold 9% to 15% of a sample with nearly 15,000 distinct CDR3 sequences, 40% to 60% of them seen once. No antigen has been identified for these receptors. Sequencing was carried out using CD4+ T cells from blood, cultured in vitro. The source is a human donor who had recovered from COVID-19. The CDR3 runs from the conserved cysteine through the conserved F or W. The D gene is left open where the match is weak. Rows give clone size only sometimes, using once, few, many, or a class for an expanded clone.

J gene: TRBJ1-3; clone size: few; V gene: TRBV20-1; D gene: NA; CDR3 DNA: TGCAGTGTACTAATCCCACGGTTCTCTGGAAACACCATATATTTT; CDR3 protein: CSVLIPRFSGNTIYF
J gene: TRBJ1-3; clone size: large; V gene: TRBV6-1; D gene: NA; CDR3 DNA: TGTGCCAGCGGCCGTAGGGGAGGTGCAGGAAACACCATATATTTT; CDR3 protein: CASGRRGGAGNTIYF
J gene: TRBJ1-5; clone size: NA; V gene: TRBV20-1; D gene: NA; CDR3 DNA: TGCAGTGCTAGAGTGGGAGGGTACAATCAGCCCCAGCATTTT; CDR3 protein: CSARVGGYNQPQHF
J gene: TRBJ1-2; clone size: few; V gene: TRBV28; D gene: NA; CDR3 DNA: TGTGCCTCCCGGACAGCCTATGGCTACACCTTC; CDR3 protein: CASRTAYGYTF
J gene: TRBJ2-1; clone size: medium-sized; V gene: TRBV4-1; D gene: NA; CDR3 DNA: TGCGCCAGCAGCCAAGATCCGGCAGGGAGCAATCGAAACAATGAGCAGTTCTTC; CDR3 protein: CASSQDPAGSNRNNEQFF
J gene: TRBJ2-7; clone size: NA; V gene: TRBV5-1; D gene: NA; CDR3 DNA: TGCGCCAGCAGCTCCACAGGGACCAGTTACGAGCAGTACTTC; CDR3 protein: CASSSTGTSYEQYF
J gene: TRBJ1-1; clone size: few; V gene: TRBV6-1; D gene: TRBD1; CDR3 DNA: TGTGCCAGCAGCCTTCTTCGACAGGGAAGCACTGAAGCTTTCTTT; CDR3 protein: CASSLLRQGSTEAFF
J gene: TRBJ2-5; clone size: few; V gene: TRBV6-1; D gene: TRBD2; CDR3 DNA: TGTGCCAGCAGCCCCCCAATCACTAGCGGGGAGTACCAAGAGACCCAGTACTTC; CDR3 protein: CASSPPITSGEYQETQYF
J gene: TRBJ2-1; clone size: NA; V gene: TRBV5-4; D gene: NA; CDR3 DNA: TGTGCCAGCAGCTTGCCCCTAATCTCCTACAATGAGCAGTTCTTC; CDR3 protein: CASSLPLISYNEQFF
J gene: TRBJ2-7; clone size: NA; V gene: TRBV6-1; D gene: NA; CDR3 DNA: TGTGCCAGCACGGGGGGCGGCGTGTCCTACGAGCAGTACTTC; CDR3 protein: CASTGGGVSYEQYF
J gene: TRBJ2-3; clone size: NA; V gene: TRBV20-1; D gene: TRBD2; CDR3 DNA: TGCAGTGCTAGGAAACGGGGGGACACAGATACGCAGTATTTT; CDR3 protein: CSARKRGDTDTQYF
J gene: TRBJ1-5; clone size: NA; V gene: TRBV11-1; D gene: NA; CDR3 DNA: TGTGCCAGCAGCGGGGGGCTTCTTGGCAATGGGCCCCAGCATTTT; CDR3 protein: CASSGGLLGNGPQHF
J gene: TRBJ2-5; clone size: few; V gene: TRBV11-3; D gene: NA; CDR3 DNA: TGTGCCAGCAGCTTAGGGAGTGAGACCCAGTACTTC; CDR3 protein: CASSLGSETQYF
J gene: TRBJ1-1; clone size: NA; V gene: TRBV5-1; D gene: TRBD1; CDR3 DNA: TGCGCCAGCAGCTTGGCCGGCGGACAGGGATTTGAAACTTTCTTT; CDR3 protein: CASSLAGGQGFETFF
J gene: TRBJ2-2; clone size: NA; V gene: TRBV23-1; D gene: NA; CDR3 DNA: TGCGCCAGCAGTCACCGCCGGAGGAGGAACACCGGGGAGCTGTTTTTT; CDR3 protein: CASSHRRRRNTGELFF
J gene: TRBJ1-6; clone size: NA; V gene: TRBV7-8; D gene: TRBD1; CDR3 DNA: TGTGCCAGCAGCCCTACAGGGGTGGATTCACCCCTCCACTTT; CDR3 protein: CASSPTGVDSPLHF
J gene: TRBJ2-2; clone size: NA; V gene: TRBV14; D gene: TRBD1; CDR3 DNA: TGTGCCAGCAGCCAAGTCGCGCAGGGGGCCACCGGGGAGCTGTTTTTT; CDR3 protein: CASSQVAQGATGELFF
J gene: TRBJ1-2; clone size: NA; V gene: TRBV20-1; D gene: NA; CDR3 DNA: TGCAGTGCTTTTTGGACGGTTGGGGGTGGCTACACCTTC; CDR3 protein: CSAFWTVGGGYTF
J gene: TRBJ1-2; clone size: few; V gene: TRBV20-1; D gene: NA; CDR3 DNA: TGCAGTGCGACCGAAAAAAACAGGGAAAACTATGGCTACACCTTC; CDR3 protein: CSATEKNRENYGYTF
J gene: TRBJ1-2; clone size: NA; V gene: TRBV6-2/TRBV6-3; D gene: NA; CDR3 DNA: TGTGCCAGCAGTTCAGGGGTTGGCTACACCTTC; CDR3 protein: CASSSGVGYTF
J gene: TRBJ1-6; clone size: few; V gene: TRBV7-2; D gene: TRBD1; CDR3 DNA: TGTGCCAGCAGCTTGGGGACAGGAAATTCACCCCTCCACTTT; CDR3 protein: CASSLGTGNSPLHF
J gene: TRBJ2-7; clone size: few; V gene: TRBV10-1; D gene: NA; CDR3 DNA: TGCGCCAGCAGTGGAGGGGGAGTCGACTACGAGCAGTACTTC; CDR3 protein: CASSGGGVDYEQYF
J gene: TRBJ2-5; clone size: few; V gene: TRBV28; D gene: TRBD1; CDR3 DNA: TGTGCCAGCAGTTATGACAGGGGGTTTTATCAAGAGACCCAGTACTTC; CDR3 protein: CASSYDRGFYQETQYF
J gene: TRBJ1-2; clone size: NA; V gene: TRBV27; D gene: TRBD1; CDR3 DNA: TGTGCCAGCAGACAGGGTACAGGGGCATATGGCTACACCTTC; CDR3 protein: CASRQGTGAYGYTF
J gene: TRBJ2-3; clone size: few; V gene: TRBV27; D gene: TRBD2; CDR3 DNA: TGTGCCAGCAGTCAGGGACTAGCGGGGCGCACAGATACGCAGTATTTT; CDR3 protein: CASSQGLAGRTDTQYF
J gene: TRBJ1-1; clone size: NA; V gene: TRBV29-1; D gene: NA; CDR3 DNA: TGCAGCGCCGCCCCCGGGGGACCCACTGAAGCTTTCTTT; CDR3 protein: CSAAPGGPTEAFF
J gene: TRBJ1-6; clone size: NA; V gene: TRBV25-1; D gene: NA; CDR3 DNA: TGTGCCAGCAGTGAACCGGGACACAACTTAATCCACTTT; CDR3 protein: CASSEPGHNLIHF
J gene: TRBJ2-3; clone size: NA; V gene: TRBV11-2; D gene: NA; CDR3 DNA: TGTGCCAGCAGCTTACTCGATACGCAGTATTTT; CDR3 protein: CASSLLDTQYF
J gene: TRBJ2-1; clone size: NA; V gene: TRBV19; D gene: TRBD2; CDR3 DNA: TGTGCCAGTAGTATAGCAGTGGTAGCGGGAGTGGGCTACAATGAGCAGTTCTTC; CDR3 protein: CASSIAVVAGVGYNEQFF
J gene: TRBJ2-5; clone size: NA; V gene: TRBV5-4; D gene: NA; CDR3 DNA: TGTGCCAGCAGCATTGACAGGTCGGAGACCCAGTACTTC; CDR3 protein: CASSIDRSETQYF
J gene: TRBJ2-7; clone size: NA; V gene: TRBV7-9; D gene: TRBD2; CDR3 DNA: TGTGCCTCCGGGAGGGGATACGAGCAGTACTTC; CDR3 protein: CASGRGYEQYF
J gene: TRBJ2-3; clone size: few; V gene: TRBV27; D gene: TRBD1; CDR3 DNA: TGTGCCAGCAGTTCCCTTAGGACAGGGGTCGGCATAAGAGGTACGCAGTATTTT; CDR3 protein: CASSSLRTGVGIRGTQYF
J gene: TRBJ2-7; clone size: NA; V gene: TRBV24-1; D gene: NA; CDR3 DNA: TGTGCCACCAGTTCGTCTGCGTCCTACGAGCAGTACTTC; CDR3 protein: CATSSSASYEQYF
J gene: TRBJ2-2; clone size: few; V gene: TRBV5-4; D gene: TRBD1; CDR3 DNA: TGTGCCAGCAGCCCCGGGACAGGGAGGGGGGAGCTGTTTTTT; CDR3 protein: CASSPGTGRGELFF
J gene: TRBJ1-2; clone size: NA; V gene: TRBV6-1; D gene: NA; CDR3 DNA: TGTGCCAGCAGTCAGGGGAACTATGGCTACACCTTC; CDR3 protein: CASSQGNYGYTF
J gene: TRBJ1-2; clone size: few; V gene: TRBV20-1; D gene: TRBD1; CDR3 DNA: TGCAGTGCTAGCAGCAGACAGGGTCTATTCCATAACTATGGCTACACCTTC; CDR3 protein: CSASSRQGLFHNYGYTF
J gene: TRBJ1-2; clone size: NA; V gene: TRBV19; D gene: NA; CDR3 DNA: TGTGCCAGTAGTATGTGGGAAAGAAACTATGGCTACACCTTC; CDR3 protein: CASSMWERNYGYTF
J gene: TRBJ2-7; clone size: NA; V gene: TRBV28; D gene: TRBD2; CDR3 DNA: TGTGCCAGCAGTCCGTGGCAGAGCGGGGGCCCCTCCGGGCAGTACTTC; CDR3 protein: CASSPWQSGGPSGQYF
J gene: TRBJ2-7; clone size: NA; V gene: TRBV4-1; D gene: NA; CDR3 DNA: TGCGCCAGCAGCCAAGATTGGCTAGATTTGTACGAGCAGTACTTC; CDR3 protein: CASSQDWLDLYEQYF
J gene: TRBJ1-3; clone size: NA; V gene: TRBV6-1; D gene: NA; CDR3 DNA: TGTGCCAGCAGCCAAGGACCGAGCTCTGGAAACACCATATATTTT; CDR3 protein: CASSQGPSSGNTIYF
J gene: TRBJ1-5; clone size: few; V gene: TRBV20-1; D gene: TRBD1; CDR3 DNA: TGCAGTGCTGAAGGGGACAGCACTCATCAGCCCCAGCATTTT; CDR3 protein: CSAEGDSTHQPQHF
J gene: TRBJ2-7; clone size: NA; V gene: TRBV6-5; D gene: NA; CDR3 DNA: TGTGCCAGCAGTTACCTACCCCGGCCAGGGTTCTCCTACGAGCAGTACTTC; CDR3 protein: CASSYLPRPGFSYEQYF
J gene: TRBJ1-2; clone size: few; V gene: TRBV6-1; D gene: NA; CDR3 DNA: TGTGCCAGCCGACGGGGCGGAGTCTATGGCTACACCTTC; CDR3 protein: CASRRGGVYGYTF
J gene: TRBJ1-6; clone size: NA; V gene: TRBV12-3/TRBV12-4; D gene: TRBD1; CDR3 DNA: TGTGCCAGCAGTCAACAGGGGGCATTTTCACCCCTCCACTTT; CDR3 protein: CASSQQGAFSPLHF
J gene: TRBJ2-5; clone size: NA; V gene: TRBV7-7; D gene: TRBD2; CDR3 DNA: TGTGCCAGCAGTCAAGGACTAGCGGGGAAACAAGAGACCCAGTACTTC; CDR3 protein: CASSQGLAGKQETQYF
J gene: TRBJ2-7; clone size: few; V gene: TRBV27; D gene: TRBD2; CDR3 DNA: TGTGCCAGCAGTTTATCTCTAGCGGGAACTACCTACGAGCAGTACTTC; CDR3 protein: CASSLSLAGTTYEQYF